Sequencing of this TCR beta chain was carried out in a study of blood T cell repertoires in COVID-19. Study-wide context: In each case, the material was cDNA or gDNA derived from T cells, B-cell-depleted T cells, or PBMCs.

The CDR3 is 17 amino acids. Trimming left V 4 bases short and J 5 bases short, with 25 bases between. Germline assignment: CDR1 SGHNT and CDR2 YYREEE (reference sequence). Data came from immunoSEQ multiplex PCR; TCRdb stores just in-frame clones and leaves some out. Here the sample spans 150,000 to 200,000 clones, approximately 88% being singletons. Two negative PCRs, clearance, or symptom resolution had been documented for recovered Cohort 3 donors. Sequenced material: PBMCs or T cells enriched from blood (not recorded which). V usage is TRBV5-4 and J usage is TRBJ2-7; D is perhaps TRBD1 (6 bases). The TCR originated in a woman aged 55-69 years who had recovered from COVID-19. This CDR3 reads CASSPSTGSTFINEQYF. The CDR3 nucleotides read TGTGCCAGCAGCCCATCGACAGGATCCACCTTTATCAACGAGCAGTACTTC.